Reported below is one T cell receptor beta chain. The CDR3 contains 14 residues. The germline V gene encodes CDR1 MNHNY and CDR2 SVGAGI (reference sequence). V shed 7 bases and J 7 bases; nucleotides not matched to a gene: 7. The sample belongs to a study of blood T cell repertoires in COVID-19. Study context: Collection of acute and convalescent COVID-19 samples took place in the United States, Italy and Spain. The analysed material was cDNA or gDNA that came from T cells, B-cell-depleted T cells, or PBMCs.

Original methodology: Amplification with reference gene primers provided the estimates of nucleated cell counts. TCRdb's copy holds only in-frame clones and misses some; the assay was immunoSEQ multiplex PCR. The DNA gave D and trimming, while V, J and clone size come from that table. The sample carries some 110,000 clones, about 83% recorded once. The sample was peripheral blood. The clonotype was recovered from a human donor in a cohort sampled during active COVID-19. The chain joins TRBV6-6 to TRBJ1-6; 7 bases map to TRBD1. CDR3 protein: CASMLTGRNSPLHF. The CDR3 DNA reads TGTGCCAGCATGCTGACAGGGCGAAATTCACCCCTCCACTTT.